This T cell receptor beta chain was captured by sequencing in a study of blood T cell repertoires in COVID-19. J gave up 2 bases and V 2 bases, and 3 bases lay outside the gene matches. This CDR3 spans 14 amino acids. The germline CDR1 and CDR2 sequences are MNHNS and SASEGT. Profiling relied on immunoSEQ multiplex PCR, and the TCRdb table lists in-frame clones only, not all of them. The table has some 300,000 clones, 70% to 90% seen once. This TCR came from a woman younger than 45 who had recovered from COVID-19. Sequenced sample: peripheral blood. The chain recombines TRBV6-1 with TRBJ2-7; TRBD1 matches at 7 bases. The CDR3 here is CASSEWTGAYEQYF. The CDR3 nucleotides are TGTGCCAGCAGTGAATGGACAGGAGCCTACGAGCAGTACTTC.